The subject of this entry is one TCR beta chain. Here immunoSEQ multiplex PCR was the method, and the copy in TCRdb shows in-frame clones only, minus some. The sample lists approximately 38,000 clones, 75% to 85% seen once, with approximately 22% in the top ten. The CDR3 contains 12 residues. Germline V lookup: CDR1 PRHDT, CDR2 FYEKMQ (reference sequence). V gave up 1 base and J gave up 5 bases, with 0 bases separating them. The sample belongs to a study of OX40 agonist ivuxolimab in advanced cancers. The clonotype comes from an adult with an advanced solid tumor such as melanoma, head and neck, liver or kidney cancer. The J gene is TRBJ1-6, the V gene TRBV13; D call uncertain. Source: CD4+ or CD8+ T cells sorted from blood, taken in a trial of the OX40 agonist ivuxolimab. CDR3 amino acids: CASSLDNSPLHF. CDR3 in DNA: TGTGCCAGCAGCTTAGATAATTCACCCCTCCACTTT. The variable domain in full, completed from reference TRBV13 and TRBJ1-6, reads AAGVIQSPRHLIKEKRETATLKCYPIPRHDTVYWYQQGPGQDPQFLISFYEKMQSDKGSIPDRFSAQQFSDYHSELNMSSLELGDSALYFCASSLDNSPLHFGNGTRLTVT.